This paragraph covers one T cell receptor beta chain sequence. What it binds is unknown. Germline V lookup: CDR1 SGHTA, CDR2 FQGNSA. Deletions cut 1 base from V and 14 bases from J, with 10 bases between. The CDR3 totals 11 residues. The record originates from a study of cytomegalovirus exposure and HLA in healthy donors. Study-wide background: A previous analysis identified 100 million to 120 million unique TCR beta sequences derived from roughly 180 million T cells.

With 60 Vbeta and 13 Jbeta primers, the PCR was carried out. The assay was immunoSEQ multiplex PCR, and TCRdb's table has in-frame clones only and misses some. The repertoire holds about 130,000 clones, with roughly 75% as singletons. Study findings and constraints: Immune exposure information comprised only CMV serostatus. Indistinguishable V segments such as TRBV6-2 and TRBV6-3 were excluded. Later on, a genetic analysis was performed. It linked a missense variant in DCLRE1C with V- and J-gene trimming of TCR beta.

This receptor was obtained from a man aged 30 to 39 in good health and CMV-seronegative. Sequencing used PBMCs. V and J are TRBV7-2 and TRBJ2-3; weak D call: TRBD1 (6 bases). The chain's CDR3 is CASSLGDNSYF. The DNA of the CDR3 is TGTGCCAGCAGCTTAGGGGACAACTCGTATTTT.